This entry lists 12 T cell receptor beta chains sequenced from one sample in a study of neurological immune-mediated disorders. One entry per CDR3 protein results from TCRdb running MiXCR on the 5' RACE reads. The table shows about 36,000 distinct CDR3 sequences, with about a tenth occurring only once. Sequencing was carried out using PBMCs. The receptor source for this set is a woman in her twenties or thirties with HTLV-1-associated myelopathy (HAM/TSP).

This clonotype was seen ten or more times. CDR3 protein: CASSLEGRGGYEQYF. CDR3 DNA: TGCGCCAGCAGCTTGGAGGGAAGGGGAGGATACGAGCAGTACTTC. V and J are TRBV5-1 and TRBJ2-7, with TRBD2 as a possible D gene (6 bases). V gave up 0 bases and J gave up 4 bases, with 14 bases separating them. The CDR3 runs 15 residues. In germline, CDR1 is SGHRS, CDR2 YFSETQ.

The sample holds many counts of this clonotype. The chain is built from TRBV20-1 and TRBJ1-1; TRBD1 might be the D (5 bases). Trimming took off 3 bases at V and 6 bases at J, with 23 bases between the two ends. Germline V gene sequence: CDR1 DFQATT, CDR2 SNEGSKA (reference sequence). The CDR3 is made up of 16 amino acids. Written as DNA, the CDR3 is TGCAGTGCTAGGGACCTGGTACAGGAGGAGTGGGCTGAAGCTTTCTTT. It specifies CSARDLVQEEWAEAFF.

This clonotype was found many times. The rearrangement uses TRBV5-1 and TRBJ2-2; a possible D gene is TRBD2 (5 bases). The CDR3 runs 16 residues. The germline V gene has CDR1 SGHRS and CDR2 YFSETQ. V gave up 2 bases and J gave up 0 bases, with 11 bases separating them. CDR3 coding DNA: TGCGCCAGCAGCTTTGAGCGGCGCGCGAACACCGGGGAGCTGTTTTTT. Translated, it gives CASSFERRANTGELFF.

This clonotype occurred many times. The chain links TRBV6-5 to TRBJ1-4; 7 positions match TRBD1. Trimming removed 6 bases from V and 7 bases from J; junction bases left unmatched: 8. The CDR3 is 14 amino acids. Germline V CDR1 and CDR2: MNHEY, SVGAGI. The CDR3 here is CASSRNPGGEKLFF. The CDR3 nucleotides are TGTGCCAGCAGCCGAAACCCAGGGGGTGAAAAACTGTTTTTT.

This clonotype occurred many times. The CDR3 DNA follows: TGCGCCAGCAGCTTGGTACCGGGACAGGGAATGAAACAGAACACTGAAGCTTTCTTT. It encodes CASSLVPGQGMKQNTEAFF. The chain uses TRBV5-1 and TRBJ1-1, with 9 bases fitting TRBD1. The CDR3 totals 19 residues. V was clipped by 0 bases and J by 1 base; unmatched bases: 13. The germline gives CDR1 SGHRS, CDR2 YFSETQ.

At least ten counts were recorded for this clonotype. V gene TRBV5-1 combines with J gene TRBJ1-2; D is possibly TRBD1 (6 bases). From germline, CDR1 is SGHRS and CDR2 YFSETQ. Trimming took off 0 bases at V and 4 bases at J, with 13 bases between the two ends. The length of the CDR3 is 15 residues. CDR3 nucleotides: TGCGCCAGCAGCTTGGCTAGGGGGGGAGCCTATGGCTACACCTTC. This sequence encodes CASSLARGGAYGYTF.

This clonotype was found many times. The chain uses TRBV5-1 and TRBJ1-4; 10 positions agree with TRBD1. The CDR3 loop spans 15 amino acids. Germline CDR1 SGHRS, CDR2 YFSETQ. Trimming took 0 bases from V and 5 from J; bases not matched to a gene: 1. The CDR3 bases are TGCGCCAGCAGCTTGGCGGGACAGGGGAATGAAAAACTGTTTTTT. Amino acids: CASSLAGQGNEKLFF.

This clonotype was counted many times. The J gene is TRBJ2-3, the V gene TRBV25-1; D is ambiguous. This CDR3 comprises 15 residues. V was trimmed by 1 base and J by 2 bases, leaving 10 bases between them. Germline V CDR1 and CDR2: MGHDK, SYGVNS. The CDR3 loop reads CASSESPRTTDTQYF. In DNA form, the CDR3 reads TGTGCCAGCAGTGAATCCCCTCGGACCACAGATACGCAGTATTTT.

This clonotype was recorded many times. CDR3 nucleotides: TGTGCCAGCAGACCAATTTTATCCGGGGCCAACGTCCTGACTTTC. Its protein product is CASRPILSGANVLTF. The rearrangement uses TRBV7-9 and TRBJ2-6; D is uncertain. Trimming shortened V by 6 bases and J by 4 bases, and 13 bases separated the two germline ends. This CDR3 region has 15 residues. In germline, CDR1 is SEHNR, CDR2 FQNEAQ (reference sequence).

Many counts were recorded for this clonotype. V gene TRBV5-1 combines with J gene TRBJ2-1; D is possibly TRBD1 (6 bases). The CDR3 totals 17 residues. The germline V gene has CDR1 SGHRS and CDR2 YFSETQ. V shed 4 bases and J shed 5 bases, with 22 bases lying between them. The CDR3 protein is CASSPSTLGAVNNEQFF. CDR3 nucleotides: TGCGCCAGCAGCCCATCTACGTTGGGGGCAGTAAACAATGAGCAGTTCTTC.

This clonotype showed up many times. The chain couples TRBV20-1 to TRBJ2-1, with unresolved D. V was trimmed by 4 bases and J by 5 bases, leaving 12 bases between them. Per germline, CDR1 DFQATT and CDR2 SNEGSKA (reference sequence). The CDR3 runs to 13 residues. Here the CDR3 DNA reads TGCAGTGCTACGGGCCGCCTTAACAATGAGCAGTTCTTC. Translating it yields CSATGRLNNEQFF.

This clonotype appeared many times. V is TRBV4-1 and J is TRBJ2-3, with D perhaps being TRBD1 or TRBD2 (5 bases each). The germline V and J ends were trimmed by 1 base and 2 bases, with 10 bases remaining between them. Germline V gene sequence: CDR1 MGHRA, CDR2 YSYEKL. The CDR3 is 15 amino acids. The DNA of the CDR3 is TGCGCCAGCAGCCAAGTGGTGGGGACCACAGATACGCAGTATTTT. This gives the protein CASSQVVGTTDTQYF.